The TCR beta chain under discussion was sequenced for a study of shared clonotypes between healthy human individuals (dated by TCRdb to about 2020). Some background on the complete study: Three men and a couple of women, aged 18 to 49 years, made up the cohort. Different laboratories and diverse techniques were used to prepare libraries and sequence TCR repertoires, to increase sequencing depth and limit assay-specific biases. Each donor's leukapheresis produced roughly between roughly 0.85 and 9.5 billion PBMCs. To estimate repertoire size and how much clonotype sharing occurs between individuals, the study deeply sequenced the blood TCR repertoires of about five healthy adults. For each donor, CD4 naive and CD4 memory were each run on three plates, CD8 naive on two plates, and CD8 memory on one plate.

What the study reported, not specific to this receptor: Compared with non-shared clonotypes, clonotypes shared by all four sorted-subset donors had higher generation probabilities. About 5% of naive CD4, 3.5% of naive CD8, about 2.4% of memory CD4, and approximately 0.4% of memory CD8 clonotypes were shared across a few donors. Incomplete sequencing was indicated by rarefaction of sorted-subset datasets, despite the large sequencing depth. Because the study included a small number of donors, the genetic and exposure-history diversity represented was limited. Sampling was restricted to blood, and TCR repertoires in tissue are likely to differ from TCR repertoires in blood. Based on pairwise subsampling, the degree of clonotype sharing among donors was expected to be affected by sequencing depth. Estimated clonotype richness was generally larger for naive than for memory subsets.

From the cysteine through the phenylalanine, the CDR3 covers 11 amino acids. Kept here is only the CDR3 DNA, which spans 33 bases and is read in frame from base 1. V loses 8 bases, J loses 10 bases, and the germline ends lie 14 bases apart. CDR1 SEHNR and CDR2 FQNEAQ were looked up in the germline V gene (reference sequence). The table lists this clone with a count of one. Its antigen is still unknown. Base qualities are missing; no much larger clone stands one base away. The identical CDR3 is also encoded by other nucleotide sequences in the sample. Using the deep immunoSEQ assay, TCR CDR3 regions were amplified from genomic DNA by multiplex PCR. Extracted genomic DNA from each cell subset was spread evenly across all wells of several immunoSEQ 96-well plates, with each plate serving as a replicate. For sorted subsets, about 0.2 ug genomic DNA, equal to approximately 30,000 T cell genomes, was loaded into each replicate PCR. Purified libraries were quantified with a Qubit 3.0 fluorometer, sized on a Bioanalyzer 2100, and re-quantified with the KAPA Library Quantification kit. Every immunoSEQ 96-well plate was sequenced on a dedicated single-read 150-cycle Illumina NextSeq 550 flow cell. Per the authors' processing: Because the immunoSEQ output held only junctional sequences and lacked quality scores, the filtering could not match the filtering applied to full-length reads. Sequences were annotated with PyIR, a Python wrapper for IgBLAST v1.9, using IMGT germline references to assign V/J genes and CDR3. Reads with weak V/J assignments (E-value above 1e-6), missing CDR3, stop codons, out-of-frame junctions, or ambiguous translated residues were removed. V3J clonotypes were defined as sequences sharing the same inferred V gene, J gene, and CDR3 amino acid sequence. Percentage overlap between repertoires was calculated by dividing the number of shared unique clonotypes by the size of the smaller repertoire. Richness of each repertoire was evaluated using RTK rarefaction, the Chao1 estimator, and Recon v2.1 estimates of unobserved clonotypes. OLGA was used to compute generation probabilities for all TCRbeta clonotypes that the gDNA method yielded from four donors. TCRdb provides this immuneACCESS table in a form limited to in-frame rearrangements. Some clones are lacking; in checked studies, under half of them reflect an unresolved V gene, and why the rest are absent is not known. For V, J and clone size, that table is used; D and trimming come from the DNA. The sample table shows around 700,000 clones, and about 90% are seen once. About a quarter of the sample rests with the top ten.

For the CD8 naive samples, CD45RO-negative cells were positively selected for CCR7, yielding a CD45RA+CCR7+ population from which TemRA cells were excluded. The donors were healthy, HIV-negative adults who had no recently reported acute infections or vaccinations. Every donor was a Caucasian adult residing in Nashville, Tennessee, USA. Blood was obtained by leukapheresis, after which PBMCs were separated by Ficoll-Histopaque density gradient centrifugation and cryopreserved in liquid nitrogen vapor phase. Analytical flow cytometry was used to check the purity and quantity of every magnetically sorted T cell population. Genomic DNA was isolated from every sorted fraction and measured by UV absorbance on a Nanodrop 2000c.

This clonotype was obtained from a man aged 30 to 45 in good health. Material for sequencing was naive CD8+ T cells sorted from blood. The sample's cell subset or site label, in plain terms: CD45RA+CCR7+. The receptor chain draws on TRBV7-9 and TRBJ1-1, with the D gene uncertain. The bases are TGTGCCAGCGTCCTGGCGGGCCGAGCTTTCTTT. This translates into CASVLAGRAFF.